The 24 T cell receptor beta chains listed next were all sequenced from one sample in a study of technical replicates of blood from a handful of donors. The method was immunoSEQ multiplex PCR; TCRdb's version includes in-frame clones alone and lacks a portion of them. The sample has about 80,000 clones; around 97% are singletons. Material for sequencing was T cells isolated from PBMCs. The receptors here all came from a human donor in good health.

This clone has just one count. J is TRBJ2-3 and V is TRBV5-1; D is perhaps TRBD2 (5 bases). Germline CDR1 is SGHRS and CDR2 is YFSETQ. The CDR3 has 16 amino acids. V lost 0 bases, J lost 0 bases, and 11 bases lay in between. The CDR3 DNA reads TGCGCCAGCAGCTTGGTACGGCTAGCAAGCACAGATACGCAGTATTTT. It encodes CASSLVRLASTDTQYF. Full variable domain (outside the CDR3, taken from reference TRBV5-1 and TRBJ2-3): KAGVTQTPRYLIKTRGQQVTLSCSPISGHRSVSWYQQTPGQGLQFLFEYFSETQRNKGNFPGRFSGRQFSNSRSEMNVSTLELGDSALYLCASSLVRLASTDTQYFGPGTRLTVL.

The chain joins TRBV10-3 to TRBJ1-6; 7 bases are shared with TRBD1. This CDR3 has 15 residues. CDR1 ENHRY and CDR2 SYGVKD come from the germline V gene. V shed 2 bases and J 9 bases; nucleotides not matched to a gene: 7. The CDR3 sequence is CAISEGRQGSSPLHF. The CDR3 DNA reads TGTGCCATCAGTGAGGGACGACAGGGCAGTTCACCCCTCCACTTT.

V gene TRBV2 combines with J gene TRBJ1-2, with D unclear. The CDR3 spans 12 residues. Trimming took off 4 bases at V and 3 bases at J, with 6 bases between the two ends. Germline loops: CDR1 SNHLY, CDR2 FYNNEI. CDR3 region: CASSVGDYGYTF. The CDR3, as DNA: TGTGCCAGCAGTGTCGGGGACTATGGCTACACCTTC.

The J gene is TRBJ2-2, the V gene TRBV19; 7 nucleotides match TRBD1. Germline V gene lookup returns CDR1 LNHDA and CDR2 SQIVND (reference sequence). CDR3 length: 15 amino acids. With 7 bases clipped from V and 0 bases from J, the junction kept 5 bases outside the gene matches. The CDR3 DNA follows: TGTGCCAGTACCCAGGGGGTCGCGAACACCGGGGAGCTGTTTTTT. Encoded protein: CASTQGVANTGELFF.

V and J are TRBV5-3 and TRBJ1-5, with 10 bases fitting TRBD1. TRBV5-3 is an open reading frame, and its role is uncertain. The J segment lost 6 bases and the V segment lost 7 bases, leaving 10 bases of the junction unmatched. The CDR3 consists of 15 residues. The CDR3 DNA is TGTGCCAGAGGGCTGGGGACAGGGGACTTTCAGCCCCAGCATTTT. This encodes CARGLGTGDFQPQHF.

The table lists this clone with a count of one. This chain uses TRBV6-5 with TRBJ2-2, with D perhaps matching TRBD1 (7 bases). The CDR3 spans 15 residues. V was trimmed by 8 bases and J by 7 bases, leaving 20 bases between them. Per the germline V gene, CDR1 is MNHEY and CDR2 is SVGAGI. The CDR3 sequence is CASHNGPGGIGELFF. The CDR3 DNA follows: TGTGCCAGCCATAACGGGCCAGGGGGGATCGGGGAGCTGTTTTTT.

The genes are TRBV27 and TRBJ2-1; tentatively, D is TRBD1 (5 bases). The V gene lost 4 bases and the J gene lost 11 bases, with 15 bases spanning the gap. Germline V gives CDR1 MNHEY, CDR2 SMNVEV (reference sequence). The CDR3 length is 13 residues. The CDR3 region is CASSYIQERQQFF. The CDR3 bases are TGTGCCAGCAGTTATATACAGGAACGGCAGCAGTTCTTC.

The chain has TRBV4-1 and TRBJ2-3; 9 nucleotides agree with TRBD2. Germline V gives CDR1 MGHRA, CDR2 YSYEKL. The CDR3 totals 16 residues. V shed 5 bases and J 4 bases; nucleotides not matched to a gene: 10. CDR3 protein: CASSAPTSGLPDTQYF. For the CDR3, the DNA is TGCGCCAGCAGCGCCCCGACTAGCGGCCTTCCAGATACGCAGTATTTT.

CDR3 DNA sequence: TGTGCCAGCAGCGTCAGTAGCGCGGCCTACAATGAGCAGTTCTTC. Translating it yields CASSVSSAAYNEQFF. This sequence joins TRBV9 and TRBJ2-1; maybe TRBD2 (5 bases). V shed 2 bases and J shed 2 bases, with 11 bases lying between them. The CDR3 sequence is 15 residues long. Germline CDR1 SGDLS, CDR2 YYNGEE.

V is TRBV5-1 and J is TRBJ2-3; D call uncertain. The V gene lost 2 bases and the J gene lost 6 bases, with 7 bases spanning the gap. Germline CDR1 SGHRS, CDR2 YFSETQ. This CDR3 contains 12 residues. CDR3 residues: CASSFHVDTQYF. The DNA for the CDR3 is TGCGCCAGCAGCTTCCATGTCGATACGCAGTATTTT.

V and J are TRBV29-1 and TRBJ2-1; maybe TRBD2 (5 bases). V lost 4 bases and J 3 bases, leaving 16 bases between the germline ends. The germline V gene encodes CDR1 SQVTM and CDR2 ANQGSEA. This CDR3 region has 15 residues. As DNA, the CDR3 is TGCAGCGTTGTTTACCGGGGTGTTCTCTACAATGAGCAGTTCTTC. This codes for CSVVYRGVLYNEQFF.

In this sample, this clone turned up once. The chain joins TRBV5-4 to TRBJ2-5; D may be TRBD1 (6 bases). V was cut by 4 bases and J by 1 base, with 11 bases left in between. Germline loops: CDR1 SGHNT, CDR2 YYREEE (reference sequence). This CDR3 spans 14 amino acids. The CDR3 spells CASSLRGVQETQYF. The CDR3 bases are TGTGCCAGCAGCCTCAGGGGCGTCCAAGAGACCCAGTACTTC.

The genes are TRBV29-1 and TRBJ2-4; TRBD2 matches 10 bases. CDR3 size: 13 residues. Germline loops: CDR1 SQVTM, CDR2 ANQGSEA. The J segment lost 6 bases and the V segment lost 7 bases, leaving 6 bases of the junction unmatched. In nucleotides, the CDR3 is TGCAGCGCCATCCCTAGCGGGAGAAACATTCAGTACTTC. This translates into CSAIPSGRNIQYF. Full variable domain (rest looked up from reference TRBV29-1 and TRBJ2-4): SAVISQKPSRDICQRGTSLTIQCQVDSQVTMMFWYRQQPGQSLTLIATANQGSEATYESGFVIDKFPISRPNLTFSTLTVSNMSPEDSSIYLCSAIPSGRNIQYFGAGTRLSVL.

The chain employs TRBV6-1 and TRBJ1-4; 7 nucleotides agree with TRBD1. The CDR3 is 17 residues long. Germline CDR1 and CDR2: MNHNS and SASEGT. J was trimmed by 0 bases and V by 1 base; bases with no gene match: 5. CDR3 sequence reads: CASSEDDRAATNEKLFF. The DNA for the CDR3 is TGTGCCAGCAGTGAAGACGACAGGGCCGCAACTAATGAAAAACTGTTTTTT.

The V and J genes are TRBV13 and TRBJ2-4, with TRBD1 matching over 8 bases. From germline, CDR1 is PRHDT and CDR2 FYEKMQ (reference sequence). The CDR3 runs 17 residues. The trim removed 2 bases at V and 0 bases at J, leaving 6 bases unmatched. CDR3 protein: CASSLTGQDIAKNIQYF. CDR3 coding DNA: TGTGCCAGCAGCTTAACGGGACAGGACATAGCCAAAAACATTCAGTACTTC.

The genes are TRBV5-1 and TRBJ2-7, with D possibly TRBD1 on 6 matching bases. The CDR3 runs to 14 residues. Trimming removed 7 bases from V and 3 bases from J, with 17 bases in between. CDR1 is SGHRS and CDR2 is YFSETQ in the germline V gene. The CDR3 region is CASGSPGQIYEQYF. CDR3 sequence (DNA): TGCGCCAGCGGCAGTCCGGGACAAATCTACGAGCAGTACTTC. Variable domain in full (rest from reference TRBV5-1 and TRBJ2-7): KAGVTQTPRYLIKTRGQQVTLSCSPISGHRSVSWYQQTPGQGLQFLFEYFSETQRNKGNFPGRFSGRQFSNSRSEMNVSTLELGDSALYLCASGSPGQIYEQYFGPGTRLTVT.

This clone was seen a single time. This chain connects TRBV11-1 to TRBJ2-1; 10 positions agree with TRBD2. CDR3 length: 15 amino acids. Germline V gene lookup returns CDR1 SGHAT and CDR2 FQDESV (reference sequence). Losses at the gene ends were 5 bases for V and 2 bases for J; bases not matched to a gene: 3. The CDR3 here is CASSKLAGAYNEQFF. For the CDR3, the DNA is TGTGCCAGCAGCAAGCTAGCGGGGGCCTACAATGAGCAGTTCTTC.

This sequence joins TRBV5-3 and TRBJ2-7, with a weak D call TRBD2 (5 bases). TRBV5-3 is an open reading frame whose function is uncertain. CDR3 size: 14 residues. V was pared by 2 bases and J by 5 bases, with 14 bases between. CDR3 nucleotide sequence: TGTGCCAGAAGCTTAAAGGGAGTAGGAAACGAGCAGTACTTC. Residues: CARSLKGVGNEQYF.

The rearrangement links TRBV27 to TRBJ1-3; the match to TRBD1 covers 8 bases. V shed 11 bases, J shed 3 bases, and the junction held 3 bases outside the gene matches. The CDR3 runs to 12 residues. The germline V gene encodes CDR1 MNHEY and CDR2 SMNVEV (reference sequence). DNA for the CDR3: TGTGCCTCCGGGACAGGTGGAAACACCATATATTTT. Protein product: CASGTGGNTIYF.

The chain has TRBV5-1 and TRBJ1-2; D perhaps matches TRBD1 (5 bases). Germline CDR1 reads SGHRS; CDR2 reads YFSETQ. Between the trimmed V and J ends, which lost 0 bases and 2 bases, there was a span of 11 bases. CDR3 length equals 15 residues. This CDR3 reads CASSLEGHTNYGYTF. The CDR3 DNA reads as TGCGCCAGCAGCTTGGAAGGACACACGAACTATGGCTACACCTTC.

The chain joins TRBV9 to TRBJ2-7, with TRBD2 matching 7 bases. This CDR3 region has 15 residues. The V and J ends lost 0 bases and 2 bases, in that order; junction bases with no gene match: 5. In germline, CDR1 is SGDLS, CDR2 YYNGEE. CDR3 amino acids: CASSVGASGTYEQYF. CDR3 nucleotide sequence: TGTGCCAGCAGCGTAGGGGCTAGCGGTACCTACGAGCAGTACTTC.

V is TRBV30 and J is TRBJ2-3; D is unclear. From germline, CDR1 is GTSNPN and CDR2 SVGIG (reference sequence). The CDR3 spans 14 residues. Trimming left V 3 bases short and J 0 bases short, with 10 bases between. The CDR3 DNA reads TGTGCCTGGAGAGACTCCTATAGCACAGATACGCAGTATTTT. Translating gives CAWRDSYSTDTQYF.

The CDR3 region is CASTRGVSDTEAFF. As DNA, the CDR3 is TGTGCCAGCACCAGGGGGGTTTCCGACACTGAAGCTTTCTTT. This chain links TRBV5-4 with TRBJ1-1; 7 nucleotides line up with TRBD1. The CDR3 is 14 amino acids. Germline CDR1 SGHNT, CDR2 YYREEE (reference sequence). Germline trimming cut 6 bases from V and 3 bases from J; bases unmatched to any gene: 8.

This clone was seen just once. CDR3 amino acids: CASSLNRGDPHTEAFF. The CDR3 coding sequence is TGTGCCAGCAGCTTGAACAGGGGGGACCCCCACACTGAAGCTTTCTTT. The V gene is TRBV7-9, the J gene TRBJ1-1, with TRBD1 identical over 8 bases. The germline gives CDR1 SEHNR, CDR2 FQNEAQ (reference sequence). The CDR3 has 16 residues. The junction had 9 bases not matched to a gene; V was cut back by 3 bases and J by 3 bases.